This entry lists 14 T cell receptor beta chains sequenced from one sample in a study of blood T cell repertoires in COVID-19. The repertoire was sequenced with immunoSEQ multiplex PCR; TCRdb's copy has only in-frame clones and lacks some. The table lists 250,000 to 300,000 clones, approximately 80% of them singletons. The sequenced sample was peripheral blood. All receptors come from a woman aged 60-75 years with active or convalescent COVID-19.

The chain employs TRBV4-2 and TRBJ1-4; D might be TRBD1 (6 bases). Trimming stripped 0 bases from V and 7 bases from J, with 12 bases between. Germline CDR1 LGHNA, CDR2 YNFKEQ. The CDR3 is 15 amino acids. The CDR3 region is CASSQEGRGTEKLFF. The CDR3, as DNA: TGTGCCAGCAGCCAAGAGGGAAGGGGGACTGAAAAACTGTTTTTT.

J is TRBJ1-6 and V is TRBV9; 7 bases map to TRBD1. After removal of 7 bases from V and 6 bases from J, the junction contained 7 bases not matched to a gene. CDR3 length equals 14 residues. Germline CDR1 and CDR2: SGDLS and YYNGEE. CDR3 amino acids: CASQGGEGNSPLHF. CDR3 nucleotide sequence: TGTGCCAGCCAGGGGGGAGAGGGTAATTCACCCCTCCACTTT.

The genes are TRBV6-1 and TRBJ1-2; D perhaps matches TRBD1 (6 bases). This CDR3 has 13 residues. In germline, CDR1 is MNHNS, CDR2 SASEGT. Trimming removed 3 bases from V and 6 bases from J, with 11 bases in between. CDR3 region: CASSEGNRDGYTF. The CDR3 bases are TGTGCCAGCAGTGAGGGAAACAGGGATGGCTACACCTTC.

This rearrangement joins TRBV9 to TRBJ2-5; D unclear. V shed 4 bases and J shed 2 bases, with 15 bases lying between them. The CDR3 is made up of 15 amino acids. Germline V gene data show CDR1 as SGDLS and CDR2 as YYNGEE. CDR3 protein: CASSPQTVGQETQYF. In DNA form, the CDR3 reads TGTGCCAGCAGCCCCCAGACTGTTGGGCAAGAGACCCAGTACTTC.

The CDR3 DNA is TGTGCCAGCAGCCTCGGGACTTTCTCTGGAAACACCATATATTTT. Its translation is CASSLGTFSGNTIYF. The chain joins TRBV3-1 (or the pseudogene TRBV3-2) to TRBJ1-3, with a tentative D call TRBD1 (5 bases). Germline CDR1 and CDR2: LGHDT and YNNKEL (reference sequence). The ends were cut back, 4 bases at V and 0 bases at J, with 10 bases in the middle. The length of the CDR3 is 15 residues.

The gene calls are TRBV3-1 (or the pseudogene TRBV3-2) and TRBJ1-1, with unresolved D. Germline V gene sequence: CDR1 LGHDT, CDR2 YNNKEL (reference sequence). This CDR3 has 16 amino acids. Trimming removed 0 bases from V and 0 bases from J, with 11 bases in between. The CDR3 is CASSQDLTGMNTEAFF. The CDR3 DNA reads TGTGCCAGCAGCCAAGATTTGACGGGGATGAACACTGAAGCTTTCTTT.

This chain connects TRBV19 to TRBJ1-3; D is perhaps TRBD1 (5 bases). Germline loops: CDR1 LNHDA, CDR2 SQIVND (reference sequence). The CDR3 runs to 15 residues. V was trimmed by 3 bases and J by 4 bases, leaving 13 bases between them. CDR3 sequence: CASSIRKGPGNTIYF. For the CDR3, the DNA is TGTGCCAGTAGTATTCGTAAGGGGCCGGGAAACACCATATATTTT.

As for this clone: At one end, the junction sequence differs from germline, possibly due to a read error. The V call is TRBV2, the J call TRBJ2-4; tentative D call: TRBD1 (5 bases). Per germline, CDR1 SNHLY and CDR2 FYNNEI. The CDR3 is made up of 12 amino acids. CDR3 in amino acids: CASSGGKHIQYF. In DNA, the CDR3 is TGTGCCAGCAGTGGGGGCAAACACATTCAGTACTTC.

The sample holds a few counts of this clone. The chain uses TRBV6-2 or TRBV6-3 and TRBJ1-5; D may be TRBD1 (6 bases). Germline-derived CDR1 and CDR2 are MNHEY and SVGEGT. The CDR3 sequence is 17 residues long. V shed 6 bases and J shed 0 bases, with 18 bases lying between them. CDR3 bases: TGTGCCAGCAGCTTTAGGGGGACAATGGATAGCAATCAGCCCCAGCATTTT. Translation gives CASSFRGTMDSNQPQHF.

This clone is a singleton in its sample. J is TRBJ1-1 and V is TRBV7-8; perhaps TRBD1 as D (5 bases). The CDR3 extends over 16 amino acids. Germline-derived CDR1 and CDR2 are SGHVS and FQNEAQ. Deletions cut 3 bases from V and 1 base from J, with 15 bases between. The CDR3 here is CASSFRRDGPNTEAFF. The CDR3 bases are TGTGCCAGCAGCTTTAGGAGGGACGGCCCGAACACTGAAGCTTTCTTT.

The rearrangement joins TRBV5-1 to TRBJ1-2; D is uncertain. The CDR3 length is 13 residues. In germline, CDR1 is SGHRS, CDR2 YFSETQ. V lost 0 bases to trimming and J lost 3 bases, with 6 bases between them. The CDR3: CASSLEADYGYTF. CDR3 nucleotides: TGCGCCAGCAGCTTGGAGGCGGACTATGGCTACACCTTC.

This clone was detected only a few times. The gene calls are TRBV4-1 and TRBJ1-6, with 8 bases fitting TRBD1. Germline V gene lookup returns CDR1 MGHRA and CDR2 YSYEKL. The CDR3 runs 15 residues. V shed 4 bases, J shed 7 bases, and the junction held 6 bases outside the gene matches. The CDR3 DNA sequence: TGCGCCAGCAGCCGAGGACAGGGTCAAAATTCACCCCTCCACTTT. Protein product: CASSRGQGQNSPLHF.

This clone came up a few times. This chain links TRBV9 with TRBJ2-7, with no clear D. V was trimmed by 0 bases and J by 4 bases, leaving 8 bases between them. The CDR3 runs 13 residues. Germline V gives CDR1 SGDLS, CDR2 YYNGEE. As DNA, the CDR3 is TGTGCCAGCAGCGTAGCCCCTCGGTACGAGCAGTACTTC. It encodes CASSVAPRYEQYF.

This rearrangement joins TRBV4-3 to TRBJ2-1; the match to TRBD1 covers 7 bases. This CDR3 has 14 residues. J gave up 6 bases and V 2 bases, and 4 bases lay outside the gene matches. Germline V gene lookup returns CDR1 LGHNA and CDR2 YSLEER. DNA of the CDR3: TGCGCCAGCAGCCAAAACAGGGGCCCCAATGAGCAGTTCTTC. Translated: CASSQNRGPNEQFF.